This T cell receptor (beta chain) was recovered during a study of cytomegalovirus exposure and HLA in healthy donors. Trimming cost V 4 bases and J 0 bases, with 7 bases left between them. The CDR3 length is 13 residues. From germline, CDR1 is MGHDK and CDR2 SYGVNS. The PCR contained 60 Vbeta and 13 Jbeta primers. TCRdb's copy holds only in-frame clones and misses some; the assay was immunoSEQ multiplex PCR. The repertoire includes about 120,000 clones, around 80% of them detected once, and more than 1.4% sits in the top ten. The sequenced sample consisted of PBMCs. This TCR was sampled from a young woman in good health and CMV-seronegative. The genes are TRBV25-1 and TRBJ2-7; the D gene is possibly TRBD2 (6 bases). The CDR3 spells CASSATSSYEQYF. Written as DNA, the CDR3 is TGTGCCAGCAGTGCGACTAGCTCCTACGAGCAGTACTTC.